Sequencing of this TCR beta chain was carried out in a study of regulatory T cells in long-lasting Graves disease. Study conclusions and caveats: When disease was persistent, TRBV28, TRBJ1-2 and TRBJ2-5 were the favored segments.

The CDR3 extends over 14 amino acids. Germline-derived CDR1 and CDR2 are PRHDT and FYEKMQ (reference sequence). The junction had 6 bases not matched to a gene; V was cut back by 5 bases and J by 7 bases. Sample time point: newly diagnosed GD, antithyroid drugs for less than 3 months. Construction of the TCR library relied on RNA isolated from PBMCs. This clonotype was recorded at least ten times. Its matching antigen is unknown. Construction of the TCR beta libraries employed iRepertoire HTBI primers in conjunction with Arm-PCR of CDR3 regions. In TCRdb, the multiplex PCR reads were re-called with MiXCR into one record per CDR3 protein. The data hold 400,000 to 500,000 distinct CDR3 sequences, with around 15% observed a single time. These same records also appear under a second study, on T cells in Graves' hyperthyroidism and ophthalmopathy.

The V gene is TRBV13, the J gene TRBJ2-4, with TRBD1 matching over 9 bases. The source was peripheral blood mononuclear cells (PBMCs), collected at new diagnosis, from a patient treated with antithyroid drugs. The clonotype was recovered from a woman in her 50s with Graves disease. As DNA, the CDR3 is TGTGCCAGCAGCCGAACAGGGGGCTCGAACATTCAGTACTTC. Translating gives CASSRTGGSNIQYF.